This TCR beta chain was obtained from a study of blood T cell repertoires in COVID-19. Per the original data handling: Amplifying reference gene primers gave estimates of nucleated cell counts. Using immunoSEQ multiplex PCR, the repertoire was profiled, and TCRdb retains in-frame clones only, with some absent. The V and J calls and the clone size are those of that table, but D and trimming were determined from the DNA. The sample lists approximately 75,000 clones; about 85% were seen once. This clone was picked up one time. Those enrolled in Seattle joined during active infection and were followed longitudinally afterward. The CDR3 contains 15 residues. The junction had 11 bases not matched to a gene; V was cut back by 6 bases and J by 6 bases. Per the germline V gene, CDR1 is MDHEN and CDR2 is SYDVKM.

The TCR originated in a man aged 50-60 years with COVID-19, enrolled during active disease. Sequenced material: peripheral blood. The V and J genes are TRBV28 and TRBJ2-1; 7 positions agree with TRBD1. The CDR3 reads CASSAPTGPVNEQFF. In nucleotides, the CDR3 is TGTGCCAGCAGCGCCCCGACAGGGCCGGTCAATGAGCAGTTCTTC.